This TCR beta chain was identified during a study of T cells in Graves' hyperthyroidism and ophthalmopathy (dated by TCRdb to between 2019 and 2020). Looking at the study overall: Peripheral blood samples were taken at the time of initial diagnosis, prior to any treatment. To identify distinguishing TCR V-J signatures, a discovery cohort of around 100 patients was used, comprising some 43 with Graves' ophthalmopathy and 57 with stable Graves' hyperthyroidism. Prospective prediction of ophthalmopathy was tested in an independent validation cohort consisting of 18 to 20 hyperthyroidism patients and more than 15 patients who later progressed to ophthalmopathy. The 75 to 100 discovery patients were divided at random into training and test sets in a 7:3 ratio. In several Graves' hyperthyroidism patients, the study also compared T-cell repertoires from thyroid tissue with T-cell repertoires from blood. Following sampling, methimazole starting at 30 mg daily was given to hyperthyroidism patients, and high-dose intravenous methylprednisolone was given to ophthalmopathy patients. The paper describes TCR Vbeta CDR3 sequencing of about 140 peripheral blood samples, made up of about 40 ophthalmopathy patients, roughly 75 hyperthyroidism patients and 17 progressor patients. Overall results and qualifications from the work: A model built on a 13 V-J signature distinguished ophthalmopathy from stable hyperthyroidism, reaching roughly 88% sensitivity and 81.08% specificity in cross-validation and 80%/75% in testing. No statistical method was used to fix the sample size in advance, and group allocation was not hidden from the investigators. During validation, the model predicted progression to ophthalmopathy a median of around six months ahead of onset, with just under 71% sensitivity and almost 75% specificity. Most expanded thyroid clonotypes (frequency above 0.001) were also detected in blood, a finding suggesting that blood repertoires may reflect thyroid immune responses.

The TCR beta CDR3 regions were amplified from the RNA transcripts. A first-round RT-PCR of the TCR CDR3 used the HTBI primer set with the Qiagen OneStep RT-PCR kit. A second multiplex PCR round built the libraries, followed by size selection and purification. The libraries were sequenced on an Illumina HiSeq2000 using paired-end 100 bp reads. The original methods were these. SOAPnuke was used to process the raw data, with reads discarded if the reads contained adapters or uncalled bases, had a mean Phred below 15, or lacked an exact constant-primer or identifier match. COPE v1.2.5 was used to merge the high-quality paired reads, and each unique nucleotide sequence was defined as a clonotype. MiTCR v1.1 was used to align clonotypes to the IMGT TRBV, TRBD and TRBJ reference segments. Analysis was restricted to V-J combinations with a frequency above 0.0001, which covered approximately 99% of repertoires. A TCS score was defined as the ratio between F50 (clonal expansion) and ExV (chaos), using BLOSUM62-based TCRdist between CDR3 peptides within each V-J. Welch's t-statistics and random forest reduced just over 500 V-J features to 10 to 15, which were used in a naive Bayes classifier (R e1071). TCRdb's own reprocessing of the public reads used fastp at Q25 and MiXCR and kept productive beta chains. Rows are combined by CDR3 protein, so each entry shows the most common genes and DNA. None of the V and J calls come from the authors' own analysis; TCRdb made them. This sample gives a few hundred thousand distinct CDR3 sequences in total; approximately 14% of them show up just once. About 15% of the sample comes from the top ten.

From the cysteine through the phenylalanine, the CDR3 covers 15 amino acids. Only the CDR3 DNA is retained, 45 bases long and in frame from the first base. V sheds 4 bases and J sheds 3 bases, leaving 11 bases between their ends. CDR1 SGHKS and CDR2 YYEKEE are derived from the germline V gene (reference sequence). Stable Graves' hyperthyroidism was defined as the absence of progression to ophthalmopathy over 18 months of follow-up. Hyperthyroidism patients were newly diagnosed, with disease duration under 2 months, and aged 18 to 65 years. Patients with uncontrolled infections, other autoimmune diseases, pregnancy or lactation were excluded. Clinical symptoms, serum thyroxine and TRAb, thyroid ultrasound, and orbital computed tomography formed the basis for the diagnoses. Ficoll-Paque density gradient centrifugation was used to isolate PBMCs from 10 ml of fresh peripheral blood. Total RNA was extracted using Trizol reagent, and RNA quality was assessed on an Agilent 2100 Bioanalyzer.

Regarding this clonotype: There is no known antigen for this receptor. No base quality values were provided; no much bigger clone lies one nucleotide off.

Input material: blood. The source of this sequence is a woman in her 40s with Graves' hyperthyroidism. The rearrangement combines TRBV5-5 with TRBJ2-6; no D segment can be confidently identified. The CDR3 has the sequence CASSDGRGGANVLTF. The nucleotide sequence is given as TGTGCCAGCAGCGACGGACGTGGTGGGGCCAACGTCCTGACTTTC.